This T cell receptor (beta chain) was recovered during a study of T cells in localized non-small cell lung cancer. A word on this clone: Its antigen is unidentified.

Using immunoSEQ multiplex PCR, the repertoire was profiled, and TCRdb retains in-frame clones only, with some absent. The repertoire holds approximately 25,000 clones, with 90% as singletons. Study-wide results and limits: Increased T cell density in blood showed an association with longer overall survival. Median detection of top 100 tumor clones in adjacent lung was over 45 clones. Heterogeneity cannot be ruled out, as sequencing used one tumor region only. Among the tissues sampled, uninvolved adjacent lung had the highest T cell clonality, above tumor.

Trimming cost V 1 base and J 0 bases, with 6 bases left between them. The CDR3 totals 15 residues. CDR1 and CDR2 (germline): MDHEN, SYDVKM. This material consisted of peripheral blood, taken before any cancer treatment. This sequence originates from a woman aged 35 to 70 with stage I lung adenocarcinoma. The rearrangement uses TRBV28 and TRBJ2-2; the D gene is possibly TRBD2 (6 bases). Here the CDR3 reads CASSLSGANTGELFF. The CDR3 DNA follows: TGTGCCAGCAGTTTATCGGGAGCGAACACCGGGGAGCTGTTTTTT.